The 29 T cell receptor beta chains presented below share a single source sample, sequenced in a study of T cell repertoires in cytomegalovirus infection. No antigen is known for these receptors. TCRdb reanalysed the reads using MiXCR and keeps one entry per CDR3 protein. The table shows approximately 280,000 distinct CDR3 sequences, with under 25% occurring only once. This sample comprised cultured PBMCs, obtained from culture after CMV antigen stimulation. These receptors were obtained from a human donor in good health (CMV status not recorded). Some clones in this sample may be carry-over from other donors' samples.

V and J are TRBV20-1 and TRBJ2-1, with 7 bases that match TRBD2. J was trimmed by 0 bases and V by 3 bases; bases with no gene match: 2. Looked up from germline, CDR1 is DFQATT and CDR2 is SNEGSKA (reference sequence). The CDR3 has 14 residues. The CDR3 spells CSASGRSSYNEQFF. The CDR3 DNA follows: TGCAGTGCTAGCGGGAGGAGCTCCTACAATGAGCAGTTCTTC.

The V gene is TRBV18, the J gene TRBJ1-1; a weak D match, TRBD1 (6 bases). Between the trimmed V and J ends, which lost 1 base and 4 bases, there was a span of 16 bases. The CDR3 consists of 16 residues. Germline V gives CDR1 KGHSH, CDR2 LQKENI. The CDR3 nucleotides are TGTGCCAGCTCACCACTCCCCACCGGAGGGGGCACTGAAGCTTTCTTT. Translation: CASSPLPTGGGTEAFF.

The chain combines TRBV24-1 with TRBJ1-1, with D possibly being TRBD1 (5 bases). CDR1 is KGHDR and CDR2 is SFDVKD in the germline V gene. V gave up 4 bases and J gave up 1 base, with 12 bases separating them. The CDR3 is 15 residues long. In DNA, the CDR3 is TGTGCCACCAGTGAATCGGGACGGGGGAACACTGAAGCTTTCTTT. This translates into CATSESGRGNTEAFF.

A few counts support this clonotype. This chain links TRBV28 with TRBJ2-7; unclear D gene. V lost 7 bases, J lost 2 bases, and 18 bases lay in between. The CDR3 sequence is 15 residues long. CDR1 and CDR2 (germline): MDHEN, SYDVKM. The CDR3 sequence: CASTKSDFLTYEQYF. The CDR3 DNA is TGTGCCAGCACCAAAAGCGATTTCCTGACCTACGAGCAGTACTTC.

This chain connects TRBV15 to TRBJ2-1; tentatively, D is TRBD2 (6 bases). The CDR3 loop spans 12 amino acids. V dropped 6 bases and J dropped 10 bases, with 13 bases sitting between them. The germline V gene encodes CDR1 LNHNV and CDR2 YYDKDF (reference sequence). This CDR3 is CATSRDWHEQFF. DNA of the CDR3: TGTGCCACCAGTAGGGACTGGCACGAGCAGTTCTTC. The variable domain in full, with the rest retrieved from reference TRBV15 and TRBJ2-1, is DAMVIQNPRYQVTQFGKPVTLSCSQTLNHNVMYWYQQKSSQAPKLLFHYYDKDFNNEADTPDNFQSRRPNTSFCFLDIRSPGLGDTAMYLCATSRDWHEQFFGPGTRLTVL.

J is TRBJ2-1 and V is TRBV6-5, with D possibly being TRBD1 (5 bases). The V gene's germline CDR1 is MNHEY and CDR2 SVGAGI. The CDR3 runs 14 residues. V gave up 0 bases and J gave up 5 bases, with 8 bases separating them. The CDR3 region is CASSYSVTDNEQFF. CDR3 in DNA: TGTGCCAGCAGTTACTCGGTGACAGACAATGAGCAGTTCTTC.

The rearrangement uses TRBV7-9 and TRBJ2-3, with a weak D call TRBD2 (7 bases). The CDR3 length is 15 residues. CDR1 is SEHNR, CDR2 FQNEAQ, per germline (reference sequence). V lost 3 bases, J lost 3 bases, and 13 bases lay in between. This CDR3 is CASSFKGGETDTQYF. The CDR3 nucleotides read TGTGCCAGCAGCTTCAAGGGGGGGGAAACAGATACGCAGTATTTT.

CDR3 region: CASSRYTDSYNEQFF. The CDR3 nucleotides are TGTGCCAGCAGCCGCTACACCGACTCATACAATGAGCAGTTCTTC. The chain is built from TRBV4-2 and TRBJ2-1; D remains unclear. Germline values: CDR1 LGHNA, CDR2 YNFKEQ. Trimming pared 4 bases from V and 4 bases from J, leaving 14 bases between. The CDR3 spans 15 residues.

This clonotype was seen at least ten times. The chain couples TRBV7-2 to TRBJ1-5, with no clear D. Per the germline V gene, CDR1 is SGHTA and CDR2 is FQGNSA. V was cut by 3 bases and J by 3 bases, with 3 bases left in between. The CDR3 is 12 amino acids. CDR3 sequence reads: CASSLNNQPQHF. DNA for the CDR3: TGTGCCAGCAGCTTGAACAATCAGCCCCAGCATTTT.

This clonotype was seen repeatedly, ten times or more. The chain joins TRBV6-5 to TRBJ2-3; tentative D call: TRBD2 (6 bases). V gave up 6 bases and J gave up 1 base, with 14 bases separating them. Germline assignment: CDR1 MNHEY and CDR2 SVGAGI. This CDR3 has 15 amino acids. The CDR3: CASSFSGSRTDTQYF. CDR3 DNA: TGTGCCAGCAGCTTTAGCGGCTCCCGCACAGATACGCAGTATTTT.

The chain joins TRBV6-1 to TRBJ1-2; 9 bases are a match to TRBD1. V trimming: 7 bases; J trimming: 3 bases; junction bases outside the gene matches: 3. This CDR3 is 13 amino acids long. Germline V gene sequence: CDR1 MNHNS, CDR2 SASEGT. CDR3 sequence: CASKRQGDYGYTF. For the CDR3, the DNA is TGTGCCAGCAAACGACAGGGGGACTATGGCTACACCTTC.

This clonotype was counted only a few times. The chain joins TRBV28 to TRBJ2-3, with 10 bases that match TRBD2. The V gene end was trimmed by 3 bases and the J gene end by 3 bases; junction bases not matched to a gene: 15. This CDR3 region has 19 residues. Germline-derived CDR1 and CDR2 are MDHEN and SYDVKM. In DNA form, the CDR3 reads TGTGCCAGCAGTTTCGGGCTAGCGGGAGATAGCGGGCGGACAGATACGCAGTATTTT. The encoded protein is CASSFGLAGDSGRTDTQYF.

Here the CDR3 reads CASSFAGTSGGSNGELFF. The CDR3 DNA follows: TGCGCCAGCAGCTTTGCTGGGACTAGCGGGGGTTCGAACGGGGAGCTGTTTTTT. The gene calls are TRBV5-1 and TRBJ2-2, with TRBD2 matching 14 bases. The germline CDR1 and CDR2 sequences are SGHRS and YFSETQ. The CDR3 spans 18 residues. V lost 2 bases to trimming and J lost 7 bases; unmatched junction nucleotides: 10.

The rearrangement links TRBV6-2 or TRBV6-3 to TRBJ2-2; 7 bases fit TRBD1. The CDR3 length is 17 residues. The germline V gene has CDR1 MNHEY and CDR2 SVGEGT. The ends lost 8 bases at V and 2 bases at J; junction bases unmatched: 14. CDR3 region: CASVQFVGQKNTGELFF. CDR3 DNA sequence: TGTGCCAGCGTTCAGTTCGTGGGACAGAAAAACACCGGGGAGCTGTTTTTT.

This clonotype has a count of ten or more. CDR3 sequence (DNA): TGTGCCAGCAGCTTAGCGGGGCTTCATCAGCCCCAGCATTTT. Protein product: CASSLAGLHQPQHF. This chain connects TRBV7-8 to TRBJ1-5; D possibly corresponds to TRBD1 (5 bases). CDR3 size: 14 residues. CDR1 and CDR2 from the germline V gene are SGHVS and FQNEAQ. V was trimmed by 0 bases and J by 5 bases, leaving 8 bases between them.

This clonotype was picked up a small number of times. V gene TRBV15 combines with J gene TRBJ2-1; a weak D match, TRBD2 (6 bases). Trimming pared 3 bases from V and 8 bases from J, leaving 11 bases between. CDR1 is LNHNV, CDR2 YYDKDF, per germline (reference sequence). This CDR3 contains 13 residues. The CDR3 loop is CATSREGRDEQFF. The CDR3, as DNA: TGTGCCACCAGCAGGGAGGGCAGGGATGAGCAGTTCTTC.

This clonotype has only a few counts. This chain uses TRBV2 with TRBJ2-1; D remains ambiguous. V dropped 1 base and J dropped 10 bases, with 11 bases sitting between them. Germline V gene lookup returns CDR1 SNHLY and CDR2 FYNNEI. The CDR3 extends over 13 amino acids. CDR3 DNA sequence: TGTGCCAGCAGTGAAGATGTGATAGTAGAGCAGTTCTTC. Protein product: CASSEDVIVEQFF.

This clonotype was found a few times. The chain has TRBV12-3 or TRBV12-4 and TRBJ2-7; 8 bases map to TRBD1. This CDR3 has 16 residues. V dropped 5 bases and J dropped 0; count of bases not matched to a gene: 9. The CDR3: CASSPTGAATSYEQYF. The CDR3 DNA sequence: TGTGCCAGCAGTCCGACAGGGGCCGCGACCTCCTACGAGCAGTACTTC.

This clonotype was counted many times. The chain carries TRBV12-3 or TRBV12-4 and TRBJ1-4, with D possibly TRBD1 on 5 matching bases. V was shortened by 3 bases and J by 5 bases, with 16 bases between the two germline ends. CDR3 length: 16 amino acids. CDR3 loop: CASSFGGTSPNEKLFF. In DNA, the CDR3 is TGTGCCAGCAGTTTTGGGGGAACCAGCCCAAATGAAAAACTGTTTTTT.

This clonotype has just a few counts. The rearrangement uses TRBV5-6 and TRBJ2-7; the match to TRBD1 covers 8 bases. V dropped 4 bases and J dropped 4; count of bases not matched to a gene: 1. CDR1 is SGHDT and CDR2 is YYEEEE in the germline V gene. The CDR3 spans 12 residues. CDR3 residues: CASSGTGYEQYV. CDR3 DNA sequence: TGTGCCAGCAGCGGGACAGGATACGAGCAGTACGTC.

The chain combines TRBV18 with TRBJ2-1, with 14 bases identical to TRBD2. The CDR3 runs 16 residues. The V segment lost 2 bases and the J segment 8 bases; nucleotides outside the gene matches: 5. From germline, CDR1 is KGHSH and CDR2 LQKENI. CDR3 DNA sequence: TGTGCCAGCTCACCAATGGGACTAGCGGGAGTCTATGAGCAGTTCTTC. This sequence encodes CASSPMGLAGVYEQFF.

This clonotype occurred a few times. V gene TRBV9 combines with J gene TRBJ1-3; D gene uncertain. Germline CDR1 SGDLS, CDR2 YYNGEE. The CDR3 consists of 13 residues. V lost 4 bases and J 8 bases, leaving 13 bases between the germline ends. Here the CDR3 DNA reads TGTGCCAGCAGCTCCACTCGGGAAGACACCATATATTTT. Translated: CASSSTREDTIYF.

The chain links TRBV19 to TRBJ1-2; D not certain. V was clipped by 6 bases and J by 0 bases, with 11 bases between them. Germline loops: CDR1 LNHDA, CDR2 SQIVND (reference sequence). There are 14 residues in the CDR3. The CDR3: CASSDHSPNYGYTF. The DNA of the CDR3 is TGTGCCAGTAGCGATCACAGCCCTAACTATGGCTACACCTTC.

This clonotype came up a few times. The chain couples TRBV2 to TRBJ2-5; 9 nucleotides match TRBD1. The CDR3 has 14 residues. V was clipped by 2 bases and J by 7 bases; unmatched bases: 5. The germline V gene encodes CDR1 SNHLY and CDR2 FYNNEI. This CDR3 is CASSESGQGATQYF. CDR3 coding DNA: TGTGCCAGCAGTGAATCGGGACAGGGCGCGACCCAGTACTTC.

J is TRBJ2-7 and V is TRBV20-1; the match to TRBD2 covers 9 bases. The CDR3 is made up of 20 amino acids. The V gene end was trimmed by 0 bases and the J gene end by 1 base; junction bases not matched to a gene: 19. CDR1 DFQATT and CDR2 SNEGSKA come from the germline V gene (reference sequence). CDR3 DNA sequence: TGCAGTGCTAGAGATCCGTTTCAAAGGTTAGCGGGAGTTGTTTCCTACGAGCAGTACTTC. Translation gives CSARDPFQRLAGVVSYEQYF.

This clonotype occurred many times. The rearrangement joins TRBV7-8 to TRBJ2-1, with D perhaps TRBD2 (7 bases). Trimming removed 5 bases at V and 0 bases at J, with 17 bases between. CDR3 length: 17 residues. Looked up from germline, CDR1 is SGHVS and CDR2 is FQNEAQ. CDR3 DNA: TGTGCCAGCAGCCACTTCGCGGGGGCTACCTCCTACAATGAGCAGTTCTTC. It yields the protein CASSHFAGATSYNEQFF. Full variable domain (rest looked up from reference TRBV7-8 and TRBJ2-1): GAGVSQSPRYKVAKRGQDVALRCDPISGHVSLFWYQQALGQGPEFLTYFQNEAQLDKSGLPSDRFFAERPEGSVSTLKIQRTQQEDSAVYLCASSHFAGATSYNEQFFGPGTRLTVL.

The chain joins TRBV29-1 to TRBJ1-2, with TRBD1 identical over 7 bases. The length of the CDR3 is 13 residues. V gave up 7 bases and J gave up 3 bases; unmatched junction bases: 8. Germline CDR1 reads SQVTM; CDR2 reads ANQGSEA. CDR3 nucleotide sequence: TGCAGCGCTAAACCTGGGACAGACTATGGCTACACCTTC. Translating gives CSAKPGTDYGYTF.

This chain links TRBV7-9 with TRBJ1-2; D may be TRBD1 (5 bases). Germline V gene data show CDR1 as SEHNR and CDR2 as FQNEAQ (reference sequence). The CDR3 runs to 14 residues. Trimming cost V 1 base and J 6 bases, with 12 bases left between them. CDR3 sequence (DNA): TGTGCCAGCAGCTTAGAAACGGAGGGGAATGGCTACACCTTC. It translates to CASSLETEGNGYTF.

The V and J genes are TRBV7-2 and TRBJ2-1; 7 bases match TRBD2. This CDR3 has 13 residues. J lost 7 bases, V lost 5 bases, and 5 bases had no gene match. Germline values: CDR1 SGHTA, CDR2 FQGNSA. The CDR3 region has the DNA TGTGCCAGCAGCCCCGGTAGCGGGAATGAGCAGTTCTTC. Residues: CASSPGSGNEQFF.